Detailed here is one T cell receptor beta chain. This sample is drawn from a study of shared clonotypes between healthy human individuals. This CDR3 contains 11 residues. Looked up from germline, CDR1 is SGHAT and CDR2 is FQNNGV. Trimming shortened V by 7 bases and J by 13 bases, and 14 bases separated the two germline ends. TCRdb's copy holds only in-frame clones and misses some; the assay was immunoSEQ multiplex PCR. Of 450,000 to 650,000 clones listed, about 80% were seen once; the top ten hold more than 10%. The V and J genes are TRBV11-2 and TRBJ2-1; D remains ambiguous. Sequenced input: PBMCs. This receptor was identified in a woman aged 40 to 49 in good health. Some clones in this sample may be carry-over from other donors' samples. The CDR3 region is CASTLGLGQFF. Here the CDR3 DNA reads TGTGCCAGCACCTTGGGTTTGGGACAGTTCTTC.